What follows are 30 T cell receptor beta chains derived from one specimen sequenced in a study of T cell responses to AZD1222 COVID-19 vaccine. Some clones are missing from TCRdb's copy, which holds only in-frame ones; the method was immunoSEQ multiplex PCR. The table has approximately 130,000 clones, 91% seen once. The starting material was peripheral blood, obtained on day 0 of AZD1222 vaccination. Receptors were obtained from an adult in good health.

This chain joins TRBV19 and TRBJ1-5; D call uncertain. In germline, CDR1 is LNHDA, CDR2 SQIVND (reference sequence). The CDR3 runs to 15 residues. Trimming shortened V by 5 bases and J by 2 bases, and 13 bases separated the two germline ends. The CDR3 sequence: CASSGGKSGNQPQHF. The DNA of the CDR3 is TGTGCCAGTAGTGGTGGGAAATCAGGCAATCAGCCCCAGCATTTT.

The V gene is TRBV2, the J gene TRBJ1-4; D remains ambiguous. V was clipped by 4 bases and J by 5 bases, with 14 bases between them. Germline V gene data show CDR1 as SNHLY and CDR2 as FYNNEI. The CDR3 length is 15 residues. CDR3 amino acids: CASSVLTSVNEKLFF. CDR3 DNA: TGTGCCAGCAGTGTTTTGACAAGCGTCAATGAAAAACTGTTTTTT.

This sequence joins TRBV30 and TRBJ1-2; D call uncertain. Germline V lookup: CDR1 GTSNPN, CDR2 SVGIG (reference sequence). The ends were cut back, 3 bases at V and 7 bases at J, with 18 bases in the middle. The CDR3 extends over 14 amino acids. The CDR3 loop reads CAWSLRRATLGYTF. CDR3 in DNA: TGTGCCTGGAGCCTCCGGAGGGCTACACTTGGCTACACCTTC.

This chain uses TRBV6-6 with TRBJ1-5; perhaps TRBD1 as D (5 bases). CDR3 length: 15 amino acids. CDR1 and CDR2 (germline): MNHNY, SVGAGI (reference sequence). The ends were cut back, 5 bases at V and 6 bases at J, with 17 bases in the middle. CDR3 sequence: CASSLGRPGGQPQHF. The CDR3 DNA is TGTGCCAGCAGTCTTGGCCGACCGGGGGGTCAGCCCCAGCATTTT.

CDR3 loop: CASSLVPWGPGSNEQFF. CDR3 DNA: TGTGCCAGCAGCTTGGTCCCCTGGGGGCCGGGTAGCAATGAGCAGTTCTTC. The gene calls are TRBV7-9 and TRBJ2-1; D is perhaps TRBD1 (6 bases). V lost 3 bases and J lost 6, with 21 bases in between. CDR1 and CDR2 from the germline V gene are SEHNR and FQNEAQ (reference sequence). This CDR3 comprises 17 residues.

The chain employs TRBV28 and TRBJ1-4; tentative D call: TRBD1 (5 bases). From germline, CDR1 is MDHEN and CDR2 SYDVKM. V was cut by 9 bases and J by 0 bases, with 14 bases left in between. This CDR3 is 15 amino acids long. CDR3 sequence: CASRTPRATNEKLFF. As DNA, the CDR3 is TGTGCCAGTAGGACACCTCGTGCAACTAATGAAAAACTGTTTTTT. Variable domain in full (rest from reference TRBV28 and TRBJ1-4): DVKVTQSSRYLVKRTGEKVFLECVQDMDHENMFWYRQDPGLGLRLIYFSYDVKMKEKGDIPEGYSVSREKKERFSLILESASTNQTSMYLCASRTPRATNEKLFFGSGTQLSVL.

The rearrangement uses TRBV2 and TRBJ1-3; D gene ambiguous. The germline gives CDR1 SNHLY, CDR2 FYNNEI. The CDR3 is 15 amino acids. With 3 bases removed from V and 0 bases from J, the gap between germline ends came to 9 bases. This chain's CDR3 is CASSDQTGSGNTIYF. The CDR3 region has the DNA TGTGCCAGCAGTGATCAGACCGGCTCTGGAAACACCATATATTTT. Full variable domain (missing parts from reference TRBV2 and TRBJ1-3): EPEVTQTPSHQVTQMGQEVILRCVPISNHLYFYWYRQILGQKVEFLVSFYNNEISEKSEIFDDQFSVERPDGSNFTLKIRSTKLEDSAMYFCASSDQTGSGNTIYFGEGSWLTVV.

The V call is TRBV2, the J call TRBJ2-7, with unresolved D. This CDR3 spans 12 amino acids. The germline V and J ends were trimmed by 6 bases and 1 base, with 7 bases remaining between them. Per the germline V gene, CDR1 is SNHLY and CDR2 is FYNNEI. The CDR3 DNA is TGTGCCAGCAGGTTAGAGTCCTACGAGCAGTACTTC. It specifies CASRLESYEQYF. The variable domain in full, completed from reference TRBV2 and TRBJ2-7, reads EPEVTQTPSHQVTQMGQEVILRCVPISNHLYFYWYRQILGQKVEFLVSFYNNEISEKSEIFDDQFSVERPDGSNFTLKIRSTKLEDSAMYFCASRLESYEQYFGPGTRLTVT.

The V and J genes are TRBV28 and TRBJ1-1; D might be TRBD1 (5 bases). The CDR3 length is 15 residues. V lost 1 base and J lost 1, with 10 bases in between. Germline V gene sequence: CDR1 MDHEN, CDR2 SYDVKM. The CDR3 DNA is TGTGCCAGCAGTTTATCCCCAGGGACGAACACTGAAGCTTTCTTT. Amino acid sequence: CASSLSPGTNTEAFF.

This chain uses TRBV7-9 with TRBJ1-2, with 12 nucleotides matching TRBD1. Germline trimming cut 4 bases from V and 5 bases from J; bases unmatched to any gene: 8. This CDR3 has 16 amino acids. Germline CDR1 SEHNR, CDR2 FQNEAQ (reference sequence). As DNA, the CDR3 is TGTGCCAGCAGCTCCCCCGGGACAGGGGGCGGGTATGGCTACACCTTC. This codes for CASSSPGTGGGYGYTF.

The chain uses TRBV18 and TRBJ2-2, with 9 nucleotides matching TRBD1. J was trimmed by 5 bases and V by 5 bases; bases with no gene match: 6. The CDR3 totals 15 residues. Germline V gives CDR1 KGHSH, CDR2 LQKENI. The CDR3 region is CASSSGQGKTGELFF. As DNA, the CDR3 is TGTGCCAGCTCATCGGGACAGGGAAAGACCGGGGAGCTGTTTTTT.

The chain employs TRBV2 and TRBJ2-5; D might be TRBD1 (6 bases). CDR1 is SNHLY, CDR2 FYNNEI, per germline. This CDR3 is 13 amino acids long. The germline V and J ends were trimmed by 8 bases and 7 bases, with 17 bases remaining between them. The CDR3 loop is CASRDTGTGTQYF. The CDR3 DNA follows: TGTGCCAGCCGGGACACGGGAACCGGGACCCAGTACTTC.

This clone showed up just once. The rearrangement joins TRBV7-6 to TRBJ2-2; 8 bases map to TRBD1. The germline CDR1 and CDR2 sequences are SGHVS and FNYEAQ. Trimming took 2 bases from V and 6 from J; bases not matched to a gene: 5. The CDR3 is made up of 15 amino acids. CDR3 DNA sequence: TGTGCCAGCAGCTTAATCCAGGGGGCGGCCGGGGAGCTGTTTTTT. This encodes CASSLIQGAAGELFF. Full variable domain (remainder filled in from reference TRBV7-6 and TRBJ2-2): GAGVSQSPRYKVTKRGQDVALRCDPISGHVSLYWYRQALGQGPEFLTYFNYEAQQDKSGLPNDRFSAERPEGSISTLTIQRTEQRDSAMYRCASSLIQGAAGELFFGEGSRLTVL.

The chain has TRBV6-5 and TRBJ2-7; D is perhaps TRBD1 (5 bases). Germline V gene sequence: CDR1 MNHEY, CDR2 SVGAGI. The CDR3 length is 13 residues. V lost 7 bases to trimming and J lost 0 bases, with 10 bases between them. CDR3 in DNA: TGTGCCAGCAACAGGATAAGCTCCTACGAGCAGTACTTC. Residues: CASNRISSYEQYF.

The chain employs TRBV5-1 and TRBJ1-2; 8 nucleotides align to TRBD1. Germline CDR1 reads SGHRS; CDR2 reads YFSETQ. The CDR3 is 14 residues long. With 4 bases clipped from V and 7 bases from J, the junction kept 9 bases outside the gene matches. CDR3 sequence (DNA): TGCGCCAGCAGCCCGGGGACAGGCGGCGGTGGCTACACCTTC. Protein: CASSPGTGGGGYTF.

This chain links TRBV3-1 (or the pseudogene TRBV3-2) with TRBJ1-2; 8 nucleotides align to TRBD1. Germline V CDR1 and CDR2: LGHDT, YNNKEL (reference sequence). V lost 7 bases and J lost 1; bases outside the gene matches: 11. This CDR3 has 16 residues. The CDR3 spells CASTRQGIGGNYGYTF. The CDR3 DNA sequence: TGTGCCAGCACAAGACAGGGGATTGGGGGTAACTATGGCTACACCTTC.

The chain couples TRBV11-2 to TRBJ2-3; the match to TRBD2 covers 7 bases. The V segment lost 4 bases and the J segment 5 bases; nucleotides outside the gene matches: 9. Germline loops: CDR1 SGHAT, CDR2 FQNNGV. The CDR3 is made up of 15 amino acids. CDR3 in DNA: TGTGCCAGCAGCTACTACCGGGGGGTTGGAGATACGCAGTATTTT. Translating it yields CASSYYRGVGDTQYF.

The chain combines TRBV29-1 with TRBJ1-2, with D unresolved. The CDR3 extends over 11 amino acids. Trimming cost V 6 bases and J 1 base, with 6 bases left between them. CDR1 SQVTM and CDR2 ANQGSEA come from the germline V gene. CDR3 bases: TGCAGCGTCCCCGGTAACTATGGCTACACCTTC. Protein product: CSVPGNYGYTF.

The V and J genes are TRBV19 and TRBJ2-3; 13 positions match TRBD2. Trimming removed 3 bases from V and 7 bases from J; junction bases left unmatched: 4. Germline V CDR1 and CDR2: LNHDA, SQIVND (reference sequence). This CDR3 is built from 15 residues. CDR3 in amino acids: CASSMRLAGGNTQYF. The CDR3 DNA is TGTGCCAGTAGTATGCGACTAGCGGGAGGAAATACGCAGTATTTT.

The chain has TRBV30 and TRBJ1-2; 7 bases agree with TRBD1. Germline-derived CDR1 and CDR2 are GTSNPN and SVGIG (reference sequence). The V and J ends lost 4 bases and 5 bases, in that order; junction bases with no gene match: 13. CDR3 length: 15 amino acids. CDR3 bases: TGTGCCTGGACGGGGACAGCTGTGGAGTCGTATGGCTACACCTTC. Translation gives CAWTGTAVESYGYTF.

The CDR3 bases are TGCGCCAGCAGCCCGGGACACCCCTTTGGCTACACCTTC. Its translation is CASSPGHPFGYTF. V and J are TRBV5-1 and TRBJ1-2, with a weak D call TRBD1 (6 bases). The V and J ends lost 4 bases and 7 bases respectively, with 14 bases between them. The CDR3 runs to 13 residues. The germline gives CDR1 SGHRS, CDR2 YFSETQ.

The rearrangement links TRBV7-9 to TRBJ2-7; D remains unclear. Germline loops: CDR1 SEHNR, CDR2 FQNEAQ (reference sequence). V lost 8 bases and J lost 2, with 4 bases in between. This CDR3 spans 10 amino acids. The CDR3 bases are TGTGCCAGCGAACCCTACGAGCAGTACTTC. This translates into CASEPYEQYF.

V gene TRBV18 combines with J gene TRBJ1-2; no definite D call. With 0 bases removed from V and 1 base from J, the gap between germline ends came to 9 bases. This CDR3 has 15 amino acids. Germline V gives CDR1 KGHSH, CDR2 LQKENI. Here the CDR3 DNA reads TGTGCCAGCTCACCACCTGAGGGCGGTAACTATGGCTACACCTTC. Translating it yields CASSPPEGGNYGYTF.

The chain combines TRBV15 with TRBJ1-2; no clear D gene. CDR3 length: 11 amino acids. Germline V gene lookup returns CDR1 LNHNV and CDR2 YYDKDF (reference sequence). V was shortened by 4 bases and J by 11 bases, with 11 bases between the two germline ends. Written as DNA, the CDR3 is TGTGCCACCAGCAACCGAATTGTATACACCTTC. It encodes CATSNRIVYTF.

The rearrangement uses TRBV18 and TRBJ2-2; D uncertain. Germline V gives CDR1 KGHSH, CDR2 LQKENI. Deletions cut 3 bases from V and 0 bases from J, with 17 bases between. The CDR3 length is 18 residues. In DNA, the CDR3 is TGTGCCAGCTCACCTCGCTACAGCCTTGGGGCGAACACCGGGGAGCTGTTTTTT. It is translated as CASSPRYSLGANTGELFF.

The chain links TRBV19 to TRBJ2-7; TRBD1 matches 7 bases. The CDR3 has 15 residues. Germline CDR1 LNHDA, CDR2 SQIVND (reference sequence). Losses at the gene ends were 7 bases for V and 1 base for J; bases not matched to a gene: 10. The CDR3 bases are TGTGCCAGTACAGGGGGTCGTCGGGTTTCCTACGAGCAGTACTTC. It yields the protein CASTGGRRVSYEQYF.

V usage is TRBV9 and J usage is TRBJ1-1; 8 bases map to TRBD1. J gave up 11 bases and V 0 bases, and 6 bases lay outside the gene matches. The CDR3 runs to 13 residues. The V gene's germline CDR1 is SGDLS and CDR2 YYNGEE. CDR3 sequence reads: CASSVGTGREAFF. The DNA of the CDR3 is TGTGCCAGCAGCGTAGGGACAGGGCGAGAGGCTTTCTTT.

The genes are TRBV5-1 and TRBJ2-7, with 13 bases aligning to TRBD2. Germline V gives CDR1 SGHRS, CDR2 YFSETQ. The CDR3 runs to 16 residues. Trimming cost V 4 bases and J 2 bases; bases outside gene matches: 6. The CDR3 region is CASSPTGTSGTYEQYF. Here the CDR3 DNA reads TGCGCCAGCAGCCCGACAGGGACTAGCGGGACCTACGAGCAGTACTTC.

CDR3 nucleotides: TGTGCCAGCAGCCAAGGACAGCCCTATGGAAACACCATATATTTT. It encodes CASSQGQPYGNTIYF. V and J are TRBV3-1 (or the pseudogene TRBV3-2) and TRBJ1-3; D might be TRBD1 (5 bases). CDR1 and CDR2 (germline): LGHDT, YNNKEL (reference sequence). V shed 1 base and J shed 3 bases, with 10 bases lying between them. The CDR3 sequence is 15 residues long.

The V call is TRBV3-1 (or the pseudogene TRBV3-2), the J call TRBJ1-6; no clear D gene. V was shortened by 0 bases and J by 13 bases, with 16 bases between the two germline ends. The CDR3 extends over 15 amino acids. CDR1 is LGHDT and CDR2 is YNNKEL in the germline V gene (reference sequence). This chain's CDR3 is CASSQEKGRWEPLHF. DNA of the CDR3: TGTGCCAGCAGCCAAGAAAAGGGCCGGTGGGAGCCCCTCCACTTT.